One and the same sample provided the 19 T cell receptor beta chains below, sequenced in a study of memory CD8 T cells in hepatitis C reinfection. Generated by immunoSEQ multiplex PCR, the TCRdb table keeps only in-frame clones and is missing some. The sample carries some 40,000 clones, around 87% recorded once. As for time point: peak reinfection, 3 to 8 weeks after reinfection detection. TCR sequencing was done directly ex vivo on sorted cells, without expansion in vitro. What was sequenced was naive CD8+ T cells sorted from blood. The receptors here all came from a man aged 18-30 years with hepatitis C virus infection.

CDR3 protein: CASSQDGQPTGELFF. CDR3 sequence (DNA): TGCGCCAGCAGCCAAGATGGACAGCCCACCGGGGAGCTGTTTTTT. The V call is TRBV4-3, the J call TRBJ2-2; weak D call: TRBD1 (6 bases). Germline assignment: CDR1 LGHNA and CDR2 YSLEER. This CDR3 has 15 residues. V was clipped by 0 bases and J by 4 bases, with 9 bases between them.

V is TRBV6-1 and J is TRBJ2-7; possibly TRBD1 for D (5 bases). The V gene's germline CDR1 is MNHNS and CDR2 SASEGT. With 7 bases removed from V and 2 bases from J, the gap between germline ends came to 9 bases. This CDR3 has 12 residues. The CDR3 is CASNGATYEQYF. The CDR3 DNA follows: TGTGCCAGCAATGGGGCCACCTACGAGCAGTACTTC.

This clone was detected a few times. This chain connects TRBV6-6 to TRBJ2-3; 9 bases map to TRBD2. Trimming removed 1 base from V and 8 bases from J; junction bases left unmatched: 7. This CDR3 has 15 residues. The germline CDR1 and CDR2 sequences are MNHNY and SVGAGI (reference sequence). CDR3 nucleotides: TGTGCCAGCAGTTACTTTAGCGGGAGTAAGGGTACGCAGTATTTT. Amino acids: CASSYFSGSKGTQYF.

This rearrangement joins TRBV6-6 to TRBJ1-3; perhaps TRBD1 as D (6 bases). CDR1 is MNHNY and CDR2 is SVGAGI in the germline V gene (reference sequence). The CDR3 length is 14 residues. V lost 5 bases and J 2 bases, leaving 10 bases between the germline ends. The DNA for the CDR3 is TGTGCCAGCAGTAATACAGGGACTGGAAACACCATATATTTT. It codes for CASSNTGTGNTIYF.

This clone has a single count. The V call is TRBV7-3, the J call TRBJ2-1; 9 positions agree with TRBD2. Germline values: CDR1 SGHTA, CDR2 FQGTGA. Losses at the gene ends were 1 base for V and 8 bases for J; bases not matched to a gene: 12. The CDR3 totals 17 residues. CDR3 residues: CASSLMAAGGPLYEQFF. DNA of the CDR3: TGTGCCAGCAGCTTAATGGCGGCGGGAGGGCCTCTGTATGAGCAGTTCTTC. Using reference TRBV7-3 and TRBJ2-1 for the parts outside the CDR3, the full variable domain is GAGVSQTPSNKVTEKGKYVELRCDPISGHTALYWYRQSLGQGPEFLIYFQGTGAADDSGLPNDRFFAVRPEGSVSTLKIQRTERGDSAVYLCASSLMAAGGPLYEQFFGPGTRLTVL.

This clone showed up just once. The V and J genes are TRBV27 and TRBJ1-1; D is perhaps TRBD1 (5 bases). The CDR3 runs to 15 residues. Deletions cut 3 bases from V and 1 base from J, with 12 bases between. Looked up from germline, CDR1 is MNHEY and CDR2 is SMNVEV (reference sequence). The CDR3 DNA sequence: TGTGCCAGCAGTTTCGGCGGGGCAGAGAACACTGAAGCTTTCTTT. Translating it yields CASSFGGAENTEAFF.

CDR3 DNA: TGTGCCAGCAGCTTGGATACTCGGGGAGGGCAGTACTTC. Translation: CASSLDTRGGQYF. J is TRBJ2-5 and V is TRBV5-6; 7 positions agree with TRBD2. V gave up 0 bases and J gave up 11 bases; unmatched junction bases: 7. The CDR3 contains 13 residues. From germline, CDR1 is SGHDT and CDR2 YYEEEE.

The J gene is TRBJ1-3, the V gene TRBV7-9, with D unresolved. V was trimmed by 4 bases and J by 4 bases, leaving 23 bases between them. This CDR3 comprises 18 residues. The germline V gene has CDR1 SEHNR and CDR2 FQNEAQ (reference sequence). The CDR3 bases are TGTGCCAGCAGCTCTAGTGTAGCGGCCGCCGTACCGGGAAACACCATATATTTT. This codes for CASSSSVAAAVPGNTIYF.

Note on this clone: The junction shows a germline mismatch at one end, possibly a read error. The J gene is TRBJ1-3, the V gene TRBV4-2, with no clear D. Germline CDR1 is LGHNA and CDR2 is YNFKEQ. The CDR3 sequence is 19 residues long. CDR3 loop: CAGSPSPVFTDIFGNTIYF. CDR3 in DNA: TGTGCCGGCAGCCCATCCCCGGTTTTTACGGATATTTTCGGGAACACCATATATTTT.

V usage is TRBV11-2 and J usage is TRBJ2-1; 9 bases fit TRBD2. In germline, CDR1 is SGHAT, CDR2 FQNNGV. The CDR3 spans 16 residues. Trimming took 0 bases from V and 4 from J; bases not matched to a gene: 4. The CDR3 here is CASSLDGLAGYNEQFF. Written as DNA, the CDR3 is TGTGCCAGCAGCTTAGACGGTCTAGCGGGGTACAATGAGCAGTTCTTC.

The V call is TRBV6-5, the J call TRBJ2-7, with 8 positions matching TRBD1. Per germline, CDR1 MNHEY and CDR2 SVGAGI. CDR3 length: 13 residues. The V and J ends lost 6 bases and 5 bases, in that order; junction bases with no gene match: 6. CDR3: CASSQTGEDEQYF. Here the CDR3 DNA reads TGTGCCAGCAGCCAGACAGGGGAAGACGAGCAGTACTTC.

Concerning this clone itself: Relative to the germline gene, one junction end is altered; a read error may explain this. J is TRBJ2-2 and V is TRBV4-1; 7 nucleotides line up with TRBD1. The CDR3 sequence is 14 residues long. The germline gives CDR1 MGHRA, CDR2 YSYEKL. CDR3 nucleotides: TGCGCCAGCGCTGAGGGGGCTAACACCGAGGAGCTGTTTTTT. It translates to CASAEGANTEELFF.

This clone was observed a single time. The V call is TRBV7-6, the J call TRBJ2-3; possible D gene TRBD1, 5 bases. Germline assignment: CDR1 SGHVS and CDR2 FNYEAQ. This CDR3 comprises 15 residues. Between the trimmed V and J ends, which lost 1 base and 3 bases, there was a span of 11 bases. The CDR3 here is CASSLEAGSTDTQYF. In DNA form, the CDR3 reads TGTGCCAGCAGCTTAGAGGCAGGGTCGACAGATACGCAGTATTTT.

This chain uses TRBV29-1 with TRBJ2-3, with 7 bases matching TRBD2. The germline V gene has CDR1 SQVTM and CDR2 ANQGSEA. The junction had 8 bases not matched to a gene; V was cut back by 6 bases and J by 2 bases. There are 14 residues in the CDR3. CDR3 amino acids: CSVSGASNTDTQYF. The CDR3 nucleotides are TGCAGCGTCAGCGGGGCTTCGAACACAGATACGCAGTATTTT.

The V gene is TRBV11-3, the J gene TRBJ1-3, with D unclear. The CDR3 length is 12 residues. V was cut by 8 bases and J by 2 bases, with 7 bases left in between. Germline CDR1 and CDR2: SGHNT and YENEEA. As DNA, the CDR3 is TGTGCCAGCCGACAAGCTGGAAACACCATATATTTT. It translates to CASRQAGNTIYF.

This clone occurred once. The rearrangement links TRBV11-3 to TRBJ2-7; D perhaps matches TRBD1 (6 bases). V shed 3 bases and J shed 3 bases, with 15 bases lying between them. Per the germline V gene, CDR1 is SGHNT and CDR2 is YENEEA. The CDR3 extends over 15 amino acids. The CDR3 is CASSFPHRVNYEQYV. In DNA form, the CDR3 reads TGTGCCAGCAGCTTCCCCCACAGGGTAAACTACGAGCAGTACGTC.

The CDR3 DNA sequence: TGTGCCAGCAGTTCCCCGGGACAGGGGTCCTACGAGCAGTACTTC. Its translation is CASSSPGQGSYEQYF. The V and J genes are TRBV28 and TRBJ2-7; TRBD1 agrees at 10 bases. V dropped 4 bases and J dropped 1; count of bases not matched to a gene: 4. Looked up from germline, CDR1 is MDHEN and CDR2 is SYDVKM. This CDR3 contains 15 residues.

This clone has only a few counts. One end of the junction varies from germline; a read error may be responsible. The genes are TRBV6-1 and TRBJ2-7; D gene unclear. Germline V gene lookup returns CDR1 MNHNS and CDR2 SASEGT. The CDR3 is 10 amino acids. The CDR3: CASSYIDSFF. The CDR3 DNA sequence: TGTGCCAGCAGCTATATTGACTCCTTCTTC.

The rearrangement links TRBV11-3 to TRBJ2-5, with TRBD1 matching over 7 bases. This CDR3 has 16 amino acids. Trimming took 3 bases from V and 1 from J; bases not matched to a gene: 8. Germline assignment: CDR1 SGHNT and CDR2 YENEEA. This chain's CDR3 is CASSFGSRDSQETQYF. CDR3 DNA: TGTGCCAGCAGCTTCGGATCCCGGGACAGCCAAGAGACCCAGTACTTC.